The source of this TCR beta chain is a study of blood T cell repertoires in COVID-19 (TCRdb year 2020). Regarding the complete study: Samples from collaborators originated in the United States, Italy and Spain and spanned both the acute and convalescent phases of COVID-19. The material from the prospective study consisted of cDNA or gDNA derived from T cells, B-cell-depleted T cells, or PBMCs. Deeply sampled blood TCRbeta repertoires from subjects exposed to, actively infected with, or recovered from COVID-19 were included in the dataset. The repertoires were made available in a free public database intended to serve as a resource for research on the immune response to SARS-CoV-2. The samples were drawn from the first 160 participants of the ongoing ImmuneRACE study and from over a thousand subjects provided by 6 global collaborators. A de-identified subject ID, COVID-19 status, age in years and sex were almost always included in the sample metadata. Where HLA class I and class II types were available, the types were taken from metadata supplied by the sample provider, not from assay-based typing.

The paper's findings and limits, for the study overall: The quantity of clinical and demographic metadata differed by source and by participant and was supplied without curation.

A word on this clone: The antigen this receptor binds is unknown. No qualities accompany the bases; no much larger clone lies one base away.

Relative to germline, V is 5 bases shorter and J is 1 base shorter, with 12 bases between their ends. The CDR3, cysteine through phenylalanine, is 15 amino acids long. Just CDR3 DNA is preserved here, 45 bases in frame from base 1. Reading the germline V gene gives CDR1 MDHEN and CDR2 SYDVKM. Each collaborating institution followed its own protocols to collect whole blood in K2EDTA tubes. For TCRbeta analysis, collaborators shipped samples in one of three forms: frozen whole blood, isolated PBMCs, or DNA extracted from either of those sample types. TCRbeta CDR3 regions were amplified from genomic DNA by means of the immunoSEQ Assay, a bias-controlled multiplex PCR. From the authors' description of their analysis: The number of nucleated cells in each sample was estimated by amplification of reference gene primers within the assay. To quantify the absolute abundance of each unique TCRbeta CDR3 rearrangement, sequence reads were collapsed and filtered. For each sample, productive Simpson clonality was calculated as the square root of Simpson's diversity index over productive rearrangements. TCRdb limited this immuneACCESS table to in-frame rearrangements with V and J called. A share of clones is missing; checked studies link under half to unresolved V genes, and the rest is unexplained. V and J calls and clone size are those listed in that table; D and trimming were worked out from the DNA. This sample comprises fewer than 200,000 clones, approximately 85% of them detected only once. The ten largest clones capture around 1% of the sample.

The sequence is built from TRBV28 and TRBJ1-5; the D gene is possibly TRBD1, with 6 bases matching. This receptor was identified in a man aged 35-49 years with acute or convalescent COVID-19. Sequencing was performed on peripheral blood. The CDR3: CASSTNQGSNQPQHF. The DNA sequence is given as TGTGCCAGCAGTACCAACCAGGGGAGCAATCAGCCCCAGCATTTT.